In this sample, the clone carrying this T cell receptor (beta chain) turned up a few times. This entry is derived from a study of T-cell reconstitution after alpha-beta-depleted transplantation in children. Unique molecular identifiers were used in preparing the TCRbeta library. TCRdb fed the PCR reads into MiXCR, producing one record per CDR3 protein. This table holds 200,000 to 250,000 distinct CDR3 sequences, approximately 10% found once. V was clipped by 1 base and J by 10 bases, with 11 bases between them. The germline gives CDR1 WSHSY, CDR2 SAAADI. CDR3 length equals 14 residues. The input for sequencing was PBMCs from the stem cell graft donor, taken from the stem cell graft. This sequence was found in a human donor who donated a stem cell graft to a child with acute lymphoblastic leukemia. The gene calls are TRBV10-2 and TRBJ1-6; the D gene is possibly TRBD1 (5 bases). Written as DNA, the CDR3 is TGCGCCAGCAGTGAGTTGGCAGGGCGATCACCCCTCCACTTT. Encoded protein: CASSELAGRSPLHF.